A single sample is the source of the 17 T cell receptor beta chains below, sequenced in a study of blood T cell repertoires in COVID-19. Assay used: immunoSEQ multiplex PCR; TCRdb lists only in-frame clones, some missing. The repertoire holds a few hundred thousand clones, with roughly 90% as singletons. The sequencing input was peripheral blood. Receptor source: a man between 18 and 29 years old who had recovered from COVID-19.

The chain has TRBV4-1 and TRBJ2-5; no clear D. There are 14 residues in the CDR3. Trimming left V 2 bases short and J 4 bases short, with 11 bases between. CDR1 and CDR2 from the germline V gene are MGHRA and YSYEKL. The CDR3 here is CASSQQQIGETQYF. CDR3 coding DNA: TGCGCCAGCAGCCAACAACAGATAGGAGAGACCCAGTACTTC.

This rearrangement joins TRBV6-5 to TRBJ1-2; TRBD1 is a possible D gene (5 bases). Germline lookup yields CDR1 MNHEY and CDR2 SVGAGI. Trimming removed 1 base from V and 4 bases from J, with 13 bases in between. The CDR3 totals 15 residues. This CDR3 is CASSYFASGGYGYTF. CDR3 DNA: TGTGCCAGCAGTTACTTTGCCTCGGGGGGCTATGGCTACACCTTC.

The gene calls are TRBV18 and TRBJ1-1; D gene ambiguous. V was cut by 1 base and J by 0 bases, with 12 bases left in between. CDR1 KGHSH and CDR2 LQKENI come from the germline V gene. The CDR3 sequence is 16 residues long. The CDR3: CASSPREEIMNTEAFF. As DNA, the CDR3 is TGTGCCAGCTCACCACGGGAGGAGATCATGAACACTGAAGCTTTCTTT.

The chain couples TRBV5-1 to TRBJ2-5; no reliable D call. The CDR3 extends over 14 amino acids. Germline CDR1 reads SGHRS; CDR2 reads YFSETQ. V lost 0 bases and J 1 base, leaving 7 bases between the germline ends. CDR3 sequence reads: CASSLGTPQETQYF. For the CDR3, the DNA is TGCGCCAGCAGCTTGGGAACACCCCAAGAGACCCAGTACTTC.

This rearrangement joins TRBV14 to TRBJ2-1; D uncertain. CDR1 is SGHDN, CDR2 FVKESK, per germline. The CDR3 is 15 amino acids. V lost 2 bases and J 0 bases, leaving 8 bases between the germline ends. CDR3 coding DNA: TGTGCCAGCAGCCAATGGCTGAACTCCTACAATGAGCAGTTCTTC. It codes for CASSQWLNSYNEQFF.

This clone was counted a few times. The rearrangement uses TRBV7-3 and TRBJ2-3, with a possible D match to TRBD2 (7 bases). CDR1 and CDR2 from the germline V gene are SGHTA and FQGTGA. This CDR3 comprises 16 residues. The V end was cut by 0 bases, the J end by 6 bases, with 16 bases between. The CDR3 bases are TGTGCCAGCAGCTTAACGTTAGGGGGGGCCATGGATACGCAGTATTTT. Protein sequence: CASSLTLGGAMDTQYF.

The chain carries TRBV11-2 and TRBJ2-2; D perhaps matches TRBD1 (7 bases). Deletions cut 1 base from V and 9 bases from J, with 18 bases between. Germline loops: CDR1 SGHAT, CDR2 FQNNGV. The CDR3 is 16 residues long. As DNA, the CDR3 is TGTGCCAGCAGCTTAGGGGCGGCAGGGGGGCCCCGGGAGCTGTTTTTT. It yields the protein CASSLGAAGGPRELFF.

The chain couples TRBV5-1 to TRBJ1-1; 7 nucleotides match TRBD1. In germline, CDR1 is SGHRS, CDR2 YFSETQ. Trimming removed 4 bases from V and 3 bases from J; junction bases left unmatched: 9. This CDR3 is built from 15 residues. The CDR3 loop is CASSRSTGADTEAFF. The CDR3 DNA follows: TGCGCCAGCAGCCGATCCACAGGGGCCGACACTGAAGCTTTCTTT.

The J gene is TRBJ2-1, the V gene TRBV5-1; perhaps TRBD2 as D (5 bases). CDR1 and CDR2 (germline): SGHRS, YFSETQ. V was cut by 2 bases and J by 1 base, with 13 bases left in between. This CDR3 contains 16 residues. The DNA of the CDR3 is TGCGCCAGCAGCTTTAGCTTCCGGGGTTCCTACAATGAGCAGTTCTTC. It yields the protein CASSFSFRGSYNEQFF. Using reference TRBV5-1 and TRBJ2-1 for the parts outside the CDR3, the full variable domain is KAGVTQTPRYLIKTRGQQVTLSCSPISGHRSVSWYQQTPGQGLQFLFEYFSETQRNKGNFPGRFSGRQFSNSRSEMNVSTLELGDSALYLCASSFSFRGSYNEQFFGPGTRLTVL.

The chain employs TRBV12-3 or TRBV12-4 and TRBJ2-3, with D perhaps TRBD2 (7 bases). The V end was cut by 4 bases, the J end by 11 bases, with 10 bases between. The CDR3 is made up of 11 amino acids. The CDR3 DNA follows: TGTGCCAGCAGTTCAGGGGAGGGGCAGTATTTT. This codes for CASSSGEGQYF.

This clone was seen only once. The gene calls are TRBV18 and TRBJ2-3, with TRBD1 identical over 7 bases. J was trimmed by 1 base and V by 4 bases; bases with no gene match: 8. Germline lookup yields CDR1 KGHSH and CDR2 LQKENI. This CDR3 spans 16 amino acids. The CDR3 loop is CASSLDRMGGTDTQYF. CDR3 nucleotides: TGTGCCAGCTCACTGGACAGGATGGGGGGCACAGATACGCAGTATTTT.

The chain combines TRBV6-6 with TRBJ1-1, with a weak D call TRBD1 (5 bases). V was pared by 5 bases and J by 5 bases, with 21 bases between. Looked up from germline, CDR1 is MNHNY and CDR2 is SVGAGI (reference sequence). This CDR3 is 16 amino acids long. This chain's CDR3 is CASSQEGSQGETEAFF. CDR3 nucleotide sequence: TGTGCCAGCAGTCAAGAAGGCTCCCAGGGCGAGACTGAAGCTTTCTTT.

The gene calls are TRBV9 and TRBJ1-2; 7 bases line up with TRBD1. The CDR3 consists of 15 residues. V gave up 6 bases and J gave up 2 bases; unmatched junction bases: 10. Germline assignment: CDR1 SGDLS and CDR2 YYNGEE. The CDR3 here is CASTSGQMLNYGYTF. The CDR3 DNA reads TGTGCCAGCACCTCGGGACAGATGTTAAACTATGGCTACACCTTC.

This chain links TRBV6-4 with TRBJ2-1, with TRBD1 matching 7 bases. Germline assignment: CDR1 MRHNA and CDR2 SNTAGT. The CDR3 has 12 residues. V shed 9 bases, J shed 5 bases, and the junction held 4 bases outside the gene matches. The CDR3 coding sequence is TGTGCCAGGACCGGGACAGACAATGAGCAGTTCTTC. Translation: CARTGTDNEQFF.

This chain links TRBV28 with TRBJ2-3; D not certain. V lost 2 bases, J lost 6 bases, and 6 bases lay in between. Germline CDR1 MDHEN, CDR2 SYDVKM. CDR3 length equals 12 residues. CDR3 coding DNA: TGTGCCAGCAGTTTACTATCCGATACGCAGTATTTT. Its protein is CASSLLSDTQYF.

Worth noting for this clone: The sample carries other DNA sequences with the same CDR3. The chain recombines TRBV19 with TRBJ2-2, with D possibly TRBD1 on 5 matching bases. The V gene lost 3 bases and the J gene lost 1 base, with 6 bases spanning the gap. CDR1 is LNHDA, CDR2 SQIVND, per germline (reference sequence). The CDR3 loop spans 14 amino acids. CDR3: CASSIGQNTGELFF. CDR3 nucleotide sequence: TGTGCCAGTAGTATCGGACAGAACACCGGGGAGCTGTTTTTT.

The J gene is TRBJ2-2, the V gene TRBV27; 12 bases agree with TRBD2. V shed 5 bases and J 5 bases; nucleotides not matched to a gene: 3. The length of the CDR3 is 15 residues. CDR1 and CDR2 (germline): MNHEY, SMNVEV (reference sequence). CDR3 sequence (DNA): TGTGCCAGCAGTGTGACTAGCGGGAGAACCGGGGAGCTGTTTTTT. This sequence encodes CASSVTSGRTGELFF.